The source of this TCR beta chain is a study of T cell changes during pregnancy in multiple sclerosis. Trimming took off 7 bases at V and 5 bases at J, with 17 bases between the two ends. Germline CDR1 is MDHEN and CDR2 is SYDVKM. There are 14 residues in the CDR3. The method was immunoSEQ multiplex PCR; TCRdb's version includes in-frame clones alone and lacks a portion of them. This table holds roughly 72,000 clones, 90% to 95% found once. The clonotype comes from a female donor with multiple sclerosis, enrolled in a pregnancy study. The rearrangement uses TRBV28 and TRBJ2-5, with a weak D call TRBD1 (7 bases). The input for sequencing was CD4+ T cells from peripheral blood mononuclear cells, taken before pregnancy. The CDR3 is CASIQGGGGETQYF. CDR3 sequence (DNA): TGTGCCAGCATCCAGGGGGGAGGCGGGGAGACCCAGTACTTC.